This TCR beta chain stems from a study of blood T cell repertoires in COVID-19. Background on the study: Acute and convalescent COVID-19 samples came from the United States, Italy and Spain.

In the original analysis: Amplification with reference gene primers provided the estimates of nucleated cell counts. The protocol was immunoSEQ multiplex PCR, while the TCRdb copy is restricted to in-frame clones and leaves out a portion. Clone size and V and J calls were adopted from that table, with D and trimming inferred from the DNA. Here the sample spans just over 250,000 clones, around 92% being singletons. The CDR3 runs to 11 residues. From germline, CDR1 is MDHEN and CDR2 SYDVKM. V was clipped by 3 bases and J by 7 bases, with 6 bases between them. The source of this sequence is a person in their late teens or twenties with COVID-19, enrolled during active disease. Sequencing used peripheral blood. The rearrangement links TRBV28 to TRBJ1-2; D gene uncertain. The CDR3 loop reads CASSFRGGYTF. The CDR3 nucleotides are TGTGCCAGCAGTTTCCGGGGTGGCTACACCTTC.